A selection of T cell receptor beta chains follows, all from one sample in a study of technical replicates of blood from several donors. Here immunoSEQ multiplex PCR was the method, and the copy in TCRdb shows in-frame clones only, minus some. Among some 62,000 clones listed, around 84% were seen once. Sequenced: PBMCs. The source of these receptors is a human donor in good health. Some clones in this sample may be carry-over from other donors' samples. The CDR3 runs from the conserved cysteine through the conserved F or W. The order of the fields is D gene, CDR3 length, clone size, J gene, V gene, CDR3 DNA, CDR3 protein. The D gene is left open where the match is weak. Size is omitted from some rows. Given values are once, few, many or a class for expanded clones.

TRBD2	15	-	TRBJ2-1	TRBV5-4	TGTGCCAGCAGCGGAGTAGCGGGAGTATTGAATGAGCAGTTCTTC	CASSGVAGVLNEQFF
-	15	-	TRBJ2-2	TRBV2	TGTGCCAGCAGGGTCAGGGCTACACTTACCGGGGAGCTGTTTTTT	CASRVRATLTGELFF
-	15	-	TRBJ2-1	TRBV5-1	TGCGCCAGCAGTGAAACGGGAGTTATCTACAATGAGCAGTTCTTC	CASSETGVIYNEQFF
-	17	-	TRBJ2-3	TRBV7-9	TGTGCCAGCAGCTTATCGATAGTTAATGGTTTCTCAGATACGCAGTATTTT	CASSLSIVNGFSDTQYF
-	13	-	TRBJ1-6	TRBV30	TGTGCCTCAGCGCCGGAGTATAATTCACCCCTCCACTTT	CASAPEYNSPLHF
TRBD1	15	-	TRBJ1-5	TRBV6-6	TGTGCCAGCACAAAGGGGACAGGGGATGGGCAGCCCCAGCATTTT	CASTKGTGDGQPQHF
-	15	-	TRBJ2-1	TRBV4-3	TGCGCCAGCACCTCAGGGATTGGCTCCTACAATGAGCAGTTCTTC	CASTSGIGSYNEQFF
-	17	-	TRBJ1-6	TRBV18	TGTGCCAGCTCACCACTACAGGGTCGGACCTATAATTCACCCCTCCACTTT	CASSPLQGRTYNSPLHF
TRBD1	16	-	TRBJ1-1	TRBV7-9	TGTGCCAGCAGTCAAAGAACAGGGGTGATGAACACTGAAGCTTTCTTT	CASSQRTGVMNTEAFF
TRBD1	14	-	TRBJ1-3	TRBV27	TGTGCCAGCAGAGGGACAGGGGTCGGAAACACCATATATTTT	CASRGTGVGNTIYF
TRBD1	13	-	TRBJ1-6	TRBV30	TGTGCCTGGAGCGCAGACAGGGAATCACCCCTCCACTTT	CAWSADRESPLHF
TRBD1	16	-	TRBJ2-2	TRBV27	TGTGCCAGCAGCCCCCCCGGACAGGGTTGGATCGGGGAGCTGTTTTTT	CASSPPGQGWIGELFF
TRBD1	15	-	TRBJ2-5	TRBV19	TGTGCCAGTAGTTCCCGACAGGGGGGTAAAGAGACCCAGTACTTC	CASSSRQGGKETQYF
TRBD1	14	-	TRBJ1-4	TRBV13	TGTGCCAGCAGCTCCGGGACAGGGACTGAAAAACTGTTTTTT	CASSSGTGTEKLFF
-	13	-	TRBJ2-1	TRBV9	TGTGCCAGCAGCGTAGGACTAAACAATGAGCAGTTCTTC	CASSVGLNNEQFF
TRBD2	18	few	TRBJ2-7	TRBV2	TGTGCCAGCAGTGAAGTTGGAAGGACTAGCGGGAGTTTAAGCGAGCAGTACTTC	CASSEVGRTSGSLSEQYF
-	15	-	TRBJ2-7	TRBV11-2	TGTGCCAGCAGAGAGACAGGGAGGTTCTCCTACGAGCAGTACTTC	CASRETGRFSYEQYF